The 13 T cell receptor beta chains in this list originate from one sample, sequenced in a study of CD8 T cells in ankylosing spondylitis. TCRdb re-derived calls from the 5' RACE reads in MiXCR, one entry per CDR3 protein. The repertoire holds under 200,000 distinct CDR3 sequences, with approximately 9% as singletons. The sequencing sample was made of blood, either unsorted or a sorted T cell fraction (not recorded which). The source is a female donor with ankylosing spondylitis or in good health (not recorded which).

A few counts support this clonotype. The J gene is TRBJ2-1, the V gene TRBV11-1; tentatively, D is TRBD2 (6 bases). Trimming removed 2 bases at V and 6 bases at J, with 8 bases between. The germline gives CDR1 SGHAT, CDR2 FQDESV (reference sequence). CDR3 length: 13 amino acids. The CDR3 region is CASSLKEGNEQFF. The CDR3 coding sequence is TGTGCCAGCAGCTTAAAGGAGGGCAATGAGCAGTTCTTC.

Ten or more counts support this clonotype. The V gene is TRBV7-9, the J gene TRBJ1-1; TRBD1 matches at 9 bases. This CDR3 has 13 amino acids. Germline loops: CDR1 SEHNR, CDR2 FQNEAQ (reference sequence). Trimming removed 5 bases from V and 5 bases from J; junction bases left unmatched: 3. The CDR3 DNA follows: TGTGCCAGCAGCAGGACAGGGGAAACTGAAGCTTTCTTT. This translates into CASSRTGETEAFF.

The chain uses TRBV9 and TRBJ2-3, with 9 nucleotides matching TRBD2. The germline gives CDR1 SGDLS, CDR2 YYNGEE. The CDR3 spans 13 residues. V shed 5 bases and J 7 bases; nucleotides not matched to a gene: 5. CDR3 protein: CASRDSGSYTQYF. CDR3 nucleotide sequence: TGTGCCAGCAGAGATAGCGGGAGTTATACGCAGTATTTT.

The chain recombines TRBV28 with TRBJ2-7; weak D call: TRBD1 (5 bases). The ends were cut back, 8 bases at V and 7 bases at J, with 18 bases in the middle. Germline CDR1 is MDHEN and CDR2 is SYDVKM. The CDR3 is 13 residues long. The CDR3 DNA sequence: TGTGCCAGCTCCCTCTTTAGGGGTTCGGAGCAGTACTTC. Translated: CASSLFRGSEQYF.

This clonotype was found a few times. The rearrangement joins TRBV6-2 or TRBV6-3 to TRBJ2-5; 7 nucleotides line up with TRBD2. The V gene end was trimmed by 5 bases and the J gene end by 5 bases; junction bases not matched to a gene: 8. Germline V lookup: CDR1 MNHEY, CDR2 SVGEGT. The CDR3 runs 14 residues. As DNA, the CDR3 is TGTGCCAGCAGTCGGACTAGAGATTCGGAGACCCAGTACTTC. This encodes CASSRTRDSETQYF.

This clonotype has more than one count but fewer than ten. The V gene is TRBV12-5, the J gene TRBJ2-7; TRBD1 matches at 7 bases. After removal of 4 bases from V and 6 bases from J, the junction contained 6 bases not matched to a gene. This CDR3 is 13 amino acids long. The germline gives CDR1 LGHNT, CDR2 FRNRAP. As DNA, the CDR3 is TGTGCTAGTGGTTACGGGACAGACACCGAGCAGTACTTC. Translated, it gives CASGYGTDTEQYF. Drawing the rest from reference TRBV12-5 and TRBJ2-7, the complete variable domain is DARVTQTPRHKVTEMGQEVTMRCQPILGHNTVFWYRQTMMQGLELLAYFRNRAPLDDSGMPKDRFSAEMPDATLATLKIQPSEPRDSAVYFCASGYGTDTEQYFGPGTRLTVT.

The V call is TRBV27, the J call TRBJ2-7, with D unresolved. CDR3 length: 13 residues. The V gene lost 3 bases and the J gene lost 5 bases, with 11 bases spanning the gap. Germline CDR1 is MNHEY and CDR2 is SMNVEV (reference sequence). The CDR3 region has the DNA TGTGCCAGCAGTTTCGGGCCAAAGAACGAGCAGTACTTC. Its translation is CASSFGPKNEQYF.

There are a few counts of this clonotype. This chain connects TRBV9 to TRBJ1-1; no reliable D call. This CDR3 region has 13 residues. V was trimmed by 3 bases and J by 6 bases, leaving 12 bases between them. CDR1 is SGDLS and CDR2 is YYNGEE in the germline V gene. DNA for the CDR3: TGTGCCAGCAGCGCCACCTTAAACGCTGAAGCTTTCTTT. It yields the protein CASSATLNAEAFF.

The J gene is TRBJ2-3, the V gene TRBV25-1; D remains unclear. The CDR3 runs 15 residues. Germline V gene sequence: CDR1 MGHDK, CDR2 SYGVNS. Trimming took 3 bases from V and 0 from J, leaving 10 bases between them. In DNA form, the CDR3 reads TGTGCCAGCAGTGAGGCTAGTACTAGCACAGATACGCAGTATTTT. It specifies CASSEASTSTDTQYF.

This clonotype came up many times. The chain links TRBV10-1 to TRBJ2-1, with D hard to call. The CDR3 has 13 amino acids. V dropped 1 base and J dropped 5 bases, with 6 bases sitting between them. CDR1 and CDR2 (germline): WNHNN, SYGVQD (reference sequence). The CDR3 is CASSELPNNEQFF. CDR3 DNA: TGCGCCAGCAGTGAGTTGCCCAACAATGAGCAGTTCTTC.

The table lists this clonotype with a few counts. The chain is built from TRBV7-9 and TRBJ2-5; perhaps TRBD2 as D (5 bases). The ends were cut back, 5 bases at V and 2 bases at J, with 12 bases in the middle. CDR3 length: 14 residues. Germline assignment: CDR1 SEHNR and CDR2 FQNEAQ (reference sequence). The CDR3 loop is CASSPWQRQETQYF. The CDR3 bases are TGTGCCAGCAGCCCGTGGCAGCGGCAAGAGACCCAGTACTTC. Full variable domain (rest looked up from reference TRBV7-9 and TRBJ2-5): DTGVSQNPRHKITKRGQNVTFRCDPISEHNRLYWYRQTLGQGPEFLTYFQNEAQLEKSRLLSDRFSAERPKGSFSTLEIQRTEQGDSAMYLCASSPWQRQETQYFGPGTRLLVL.

V and J are TRBV7-6 and TRBJ2-1, with 9 bases fitting TRBD1. Germline V lookup: CDR1 SGHVS, CDR2 FNYEAQ. Trimming at V came to 5 bases and at J to 5 bases, leaving 7 bases not matched to a gene. This CDR3 region has 15 residues. The CDR3 here is CASSPFRDRDNEQFF. The CDR3 bases are TGTGCCAGCAGCCCCTTTAGGGACAGGGACAATGAGCAGTTCTTC.

J is TRBJ2-7 and V is TRBV2; D is ambiguous. CDR3 length: 10 amino acids. The germline V gene encodes CDR1 SNHLY and CDR2 FYNNEI. Trimming removed 3 bases at V and 5 bases at J, with 2 bases between. The CDR3 loop is CASSDDEQYF. The CDR3 DNA sequence: TGTGCCAGCAGTGACGACGAGCAGTACTTC.